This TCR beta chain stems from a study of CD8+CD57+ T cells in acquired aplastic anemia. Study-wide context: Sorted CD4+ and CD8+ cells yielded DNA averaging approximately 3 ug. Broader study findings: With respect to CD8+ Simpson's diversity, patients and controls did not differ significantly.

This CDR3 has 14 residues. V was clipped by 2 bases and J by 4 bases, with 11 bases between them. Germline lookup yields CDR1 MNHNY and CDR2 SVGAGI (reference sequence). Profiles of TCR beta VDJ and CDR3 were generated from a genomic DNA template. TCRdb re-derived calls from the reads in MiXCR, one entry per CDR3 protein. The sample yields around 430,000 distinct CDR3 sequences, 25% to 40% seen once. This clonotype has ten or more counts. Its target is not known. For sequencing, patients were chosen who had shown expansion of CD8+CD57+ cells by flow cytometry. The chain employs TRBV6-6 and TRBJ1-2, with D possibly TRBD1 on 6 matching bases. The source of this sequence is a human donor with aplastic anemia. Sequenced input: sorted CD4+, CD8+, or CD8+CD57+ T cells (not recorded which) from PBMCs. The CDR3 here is CASSYTGRGYGYTF. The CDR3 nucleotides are TGTGCCAGCAGTTACACTGGCAGGGGCTATGGCTACACCTTC.